This T cell receptor beta chain was observed in a study of T cells after yellow fever vaccination (dated by TCRdb to about 2019). Describing the broader study: The SMART-Seq v4 Ultra Low Input RNA kit was used to prepare libraries from fractions with low cell numbers. Bulk PBMC replicates and cell subsets were isolated from blood drawn at multiple timepoints before and after both primary and secondary immunization. Two healthy male donors, one aged 18 to 30 and one aged 30 to 40 years, made up the cohort. To follow T-cell clones before and after primary and booster YFV17D yellow fever vaccination, bulk TCR alpha and beta repertoires were sequenced over time. Broad study findings and their caveats: After the booster, most clones that had expanded after primary vaccination were detected again (almost 97% of CD4 and around nine tenths of CD8), suggesting broad maintenance of memory. Because the study included only a couple of donors, the extent to which the findings can be generalized is limited. Compared with the primary T-cell response, the secondary T-cell response was weaker but faster, peaking on day 5 rather than day 15. A small share of clonotypes occurred in both CD4 and CD8 compartments, likely arising from convergent recombination. FACS-sorted repertoires could contain abundant contaminating clonotypes from the bulk population, so computational filtering was required.

Only a few counts were recorded for this clonotype. Its antigen has not been determined. It has no much larger one-base neighbor in the sample; base qualities were not kept. The CDR3 numbers 14 residues from cysteine through phenylalanine. Only CDR3 DNA is held: 42 bases, read in frame from base 1. The junction shows trimming of 3 bases on V and 1 base on J, plus 9 bases between the germline ends. Taken with the paper, the label for treatment or condition translates to: live attenuated yellow fever vaccine strain. At each blood-draw timepoint, two biological replicates of bulk PBMCs were obtained. A standard Ficoll-Paque protocol was used to isolate PBMCs from peripheral blood. TriZol was used to extract RNA from bulk PBMCs, from CD4 and CD8 fractions, and from dextramer-positive and dextramer-negative fractions. Sequencing was carried out with an Illumina NovaSeq 6000. TCR cDNA was synthesized by 5'RACE template switching, which introduced a universal primer site and unique molecular identifiers. Priming for cDNA synthesis came from both the TCR alpha and TCR beta constant segments. Two PCR steps were used to amplify libraries, with sample barcodes and sequencing adapters being added in the second step. Sequencing of libraries was performed on Illumina HiSeq 2500 (2x100 bp) or NovaSeq (2x150 bp). In the paper's pipeline: MIGEC was used to demultiplex reads and collapse the reads into UMI consensus sequences, and MiXCR was used for V(D)J alignment. Vaccine-responding clonotypes were identified with edgeR using replicate PBMC samples, with FDR below 0.01 and a log2 fold change above 5 up to day 15 being required. Each bulk clonotype was labeled CD4 or CD8 based on which sequenced repertoire, CD4 or CD8, contained the clonotype at higher abundance. TCRdb ran its own pipeline on the public reads, namely fastp trimming at Q25 and MiXCR clone calling, and kept in-frame beta chains. All rows with the same CDR3 protein become a single entry with the most common DNA and genes. The V and J calls were determined by TCRdb, not by the authors. The sample table records a few hundred thousand distinct CDR3 sequences; around 4.1% of these occur just once. More than 20% of the sample belongs to the ten largest clones.

The chain is made from TRBV12-3 or TRBV12-4 and TRBJ1-1, with no confidently assigned D gene. Source: PBMCs, taken 5 days after the yellow fever booster vaccination. The TCR was taken from a man aged 18 to 29 who received the YFV17D yellow fever vaccine. The CDR3 reads CASSLGFTNTEAFF. The nucleotide sequence reads TGTGCCAGCAGTTTGGGGTTCACGAACACTGAAGCTTTCTTT.